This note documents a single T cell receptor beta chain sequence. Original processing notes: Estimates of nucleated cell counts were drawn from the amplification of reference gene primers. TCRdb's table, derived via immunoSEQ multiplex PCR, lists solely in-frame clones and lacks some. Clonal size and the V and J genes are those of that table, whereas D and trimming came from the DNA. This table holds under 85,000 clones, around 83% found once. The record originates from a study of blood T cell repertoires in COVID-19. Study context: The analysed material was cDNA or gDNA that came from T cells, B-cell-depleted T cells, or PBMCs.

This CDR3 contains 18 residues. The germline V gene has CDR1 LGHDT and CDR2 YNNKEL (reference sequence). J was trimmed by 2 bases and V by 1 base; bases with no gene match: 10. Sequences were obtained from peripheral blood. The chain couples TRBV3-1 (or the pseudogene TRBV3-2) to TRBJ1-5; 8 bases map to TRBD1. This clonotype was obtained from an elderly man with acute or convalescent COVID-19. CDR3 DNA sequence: TGTGCCAGCAGCCAAGGTGTCCTATTACAGGGGGGCAATCAGCCCCAGCATTTT. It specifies CASSQGVLLQGGNQPQHF.